Shown below are 19 T cell receptor beta chains from a single sample sequenced in a study of blood T cell repertoires in COVID-19. Using immunoSEQ multiplex PCR, the repertoire was profiled, and TCRdb retains in-frame clones only, with some absent. The sample shows some 160,000 clones, approximately 73% of them seen only once. The specimen sequenced was peripheral blood. The receptors shown here come from a man aged 55 to 70 with acute or convalescent COVID-19.

The chain has TRBV7-3 and TRBJ2-3; D perhaps matches TRBD2 (7 bases). The V gene's germline CDR1 is SGHTA and CDR2 FQGTGA. Trimming removed 5 bases at V and 6 bases at J, with 18 bases between. The CDR3 spans 15 residues. In DNA form, the CDR3 reads TGTGCCAGCAGCCCCGGGGGCGGGAGTTTCGATACGCAGTATTTT. It yields the protein CASSPGGGSFDTQYF.

The chain recombines TRBV7-6 with TRBJ2-5, with D maybe TRBD2 (5 bases). Germline CDR1 and CDR2: SGHVS and FNYEAQ. V was shortened by 1 base and J by 2 bases, with 14 bases between the two germline ends. The CDR3 sequence is 16 residues long. This CDR3 is CASSLGNGIVQETQYF. The CDR3 DNA sequence: TGTGCCAGCAGCTTAGGTAACGGGATTGTACAAGAGACCCAGTACTTC.

This clone occurred a few times. The chain links TRBV5-4 to TRBJ2-7; 9 nucleotides match TRBD1. The CDR3 totals 14 residues. With V trimmed by 1 base and J by 7 bases, 6 bases remained unmatched. CDR1 is SGHNT, CDR2 YYREEE, per germline (reference sequence). The CDR3 spells CASSLLQGAEEQYF. CDR3 bases: TGTGCCAGCAGCTTGCTACAGGGGGCGGAAGAGCAGTACTTC.

This clone has at least ten counts. Here the CDR3 reads CASYSGGYTF. The CDR3 nucleotides read TGTGCCAGCTACAGTGGTGGCTACACCTTC. This rearrangement joins TRBV2 to TRBJ1-2; D is unclear. The V gene's germline CDR1 is SNHLY and CDR2 FYNNEI. The CDR3 sequence is 10 residues long. The germline V and J ends were trimmed by 8 bases and 7 bases, with 8 bases remaining between them.

J is TRBJ2-7 and V is TRBV5-1, with D perhaps matching TRBD1 (6 bases). The CDR3 length is 13 residues. CDR1 and CDR2 (germline): SGHRS, YFSETQ. V was pared by 4 bases and J by 3 bases, with 11 bases between. The CDR3 loop reads CASSLPDSYEQYF. As DNA, the CDR3 is TGCGCCAGCAGCCTTCCGGACAGCTACGAGCAGTACTTC.

This chain joins TRBV25-1 and TRBJ2-3; TRBD1 agrees at 7 bases. V lost 3 bases and J lost 6; bases outside the gene matches: 15. From germline, CDR1 is MGHDK and CDR2 SYGVNS. CDR3 length equals 17 residues. CDR3 region: CASSDPTGIRSADTQYF. The CDR3 DNA reads as TGTGCCAGCAGTGACCCGACAGGGATTCGGTCGGCGGATACGCAGTATTTT.

The chain has TRBV19 and TRBJ2-7, with 7 bases lining up with TRBD2. Germline CDR1 reads LNHDA; CDR2 reads SQIVND (reference sequence). This CDR3 region has 16 residues. Germline trimming cut 5 bases from V and 3 bases from J; bases unmatched to any gene: 13. CDR3 in amino acids: CASSRMGGTGGYEQYF. The CDR3 DNA reads TGTGCCAGTAGTCGGATGGGCGGGACGGGGGGCTACGAGCAGTACTTC.

This sequence joins TRBV5-6 and TRBJ1-1; D is unclear. From germline, CDR1 is SGHDT and CDR2 YYEEEE. The CDR3 consists of 12 residues. Trimming took off 0 bases at V and 9 bases at J, with 9 bases between the two ends. CDR3 bases: TGTGCCAGCAGCTTGGTGGGCAGACAAGCTTTCTTT. It codes for CASSLVGRQAFF.

The rearrangement links TRBV19 to TRBJ2-6, with 7 bases lining up with TRBD2. This CDR3 is 16 amino acids long. CDR1 LNHDA and CDR2 SQIVND come from the germline V gene (reference sequence). Losses at the gene ends were 5 bases for V and 2 bases for J; bases not matched to a gene: 6. Here the CDR3 reads CASSPWGGTGANVLTF. The CDR3 region has the DNA TGTGCCAGTAGTCCCTGGGGGGGTACTGGGGCCAACGTCCTGACTTTC.

The CDR3 loop reads CASETSGAFSSSYEQYF. CDR3 in DNA: TGTGCCAGTGAGACTAGCGGAGCGTTTAGTAGCTCCTACGAGCAGTACTTC. The V gene is TRBV28, the J gene TRBJ2-7; 9 positions match TRBD2. V was clipped by 9 bases and J by 0 bases; unmatched bases: 15. Germline values: CDR1 MDHEN, CDR2 SYDVKM. The CDR3 consists of 17 residues.

This clone was counted once. The chain carries TRBV3-1 (or the pseudogene TRBV3-2) and TRBJ2-7; the match to TRBD1 covers 8 bases. Trimming cost V 4 bases and J 4 bases; bases outside gene matches: 6. The CDR3 is made up of 14 amino acids. The germline CDR1 and CDR2 sequences are LGHDT and YNNKEL (reference sequence). CDR3 bases: TGTGCCAGCAGCCCCAGGACAGGGCTATACGAGCAGTACTTC. This translates into CASSPRTGLYEQYF.

The chain uses TRBV27 and TRBJ1-4; no clear D. The CDR3 extends over 15 amino acids. Germline CDR1 and CDR2: MNHEY and SMNVEV (reference sequence). V lost 3 bases and J lost 0, with 8 bases in between. The DNA for the CDR3 is TGTGCCAGCAGTTTTTTCGGTGCAACTAATGAAAAACTGTTTTTT. As protein: CASSFFGATNEKLFF.

This clone was detected once. The CDR3, as DNA: TGTGCCAGCAGCCCGAGGGGAGGGAGTGACACCGGGGAGCTGTTTTTT. Amino acid sequence: CASSPRGGSDTGELFF. The chain employs TRBV5-5 and TRBJ2-2; TRBD2 aligns across 7 bases. Germline CDR1 is SGHKS and CDR2 is YYEKEE (reference sequence). V lost 4 bases and J lost 3; bases outside the gene matches: 9. This CDR3 is 16 amino acids long. The full variable domain, completed using reference TRBV5-5 and TRBJ2-2, is DAGVTQSPTHLIKTRGQQVTLRCSPISGHKSVSWYQQVLGQGPQFIFQYYEKEERGRGNFPDRFSARQFPNYSSELNVNALLLGDSALYLCASSPRGGSDTGELFFGEGSRLTVL.

The chain combines TRBV5-4 with TRBJ2-1; tentative D call: TRBD2 (5 bases). There are 13 residues in the CDR3. Per germline, CDR1 SGHNT and CDR2 YYREEE (reference sequence). The V gene lost 4 bases and the J gene lost 12 bases, with 17 bases spanning the gap. This CDR3 is CASSPPRDGVQFF. CDR3 DNA sequence: TGTGCCAGCAGCCCGCCCCGTGACGGGGTGCAGTTCTTC.

This clone was observed once. This chain links TRBV3-1 (or the pseudogene TRBV3-2) with TRBJ2-1, with 8 bases fitting TRBD1. This CDR3 has 16 residues. V shed 1 base, J shed 2 bases, and the junction held 4 bases outside the gene matches. Germline V gives CDR1 LGHDT, CDR2 YNNKEL (reference sequence). The CDR3 nucleotides are TGTGCCAGCAGCCAAGGCCTCAGGGGGCCCTACAATGAGCAGTTCTTC. This gives the protein CASSQGLRGPYNEQFF.

The rearrangement uses TRBV10-3 and TRBJ2-3; 12 bases agree with TRBD2. This CDR3 spans 15 amino acids. Germline V CDR1 and CDR2: ENHRY, SYGVKD. The J segment lost 4 bases and the V segment lost 4 bases, leaving 3 bases of the junction unmatched. DNA for the CDR3: TGTGCCATCAGTGGACTAGCGGGAGCCTCAGATACGCAGTATTTT. It codes for CAISGLAGASDTQYF.

The chain combines TRBV7-3 with TRBJ2-6; D remains unclear. Germline-derived CDR1 and CDR2 are SGHTA and FQGTGA. The CDR3 runs to 15 residues. Deletions cut 2 bases from V and 0 bases from J, with 5 bases between. The CDR3 coding sequence is TGTGCCAGCAGCTTAGGCCCCTCTGGGGCCAACGTCCTGACTTTC. Amino acid sequence: CASSLGPSGANVLTF. The whole variable domain, remainder taken from reference TRBV7-3 and TRBJ2-6, is GAGVSQTPSNKVTEKGKYVELRCDPISGHTALYWYRQSLGQGPEFLIYFQGTGAADDSGLPNDRFFAVRPEGSVSTLKIQRTERGDSAVYLCASSLGPSGANVLTFGAGSRLTVL.

Comments on this clone: Germline is not matched at one junction end, which may reflect a read error. The rearrangement links TRBV24-1 to TRBJ1-3, with unresolved D. The CDR3 has 10 amino acids. Germline lookup yields CDR1 KGHDR and CDR2 SFDVKD. In DNA form, the CDR3 reads TGTGCCACCAGTCGCGGGCCAGTGGATTTT. Translation gives CATSRGPVDF.

The chain combines TRBV3-1 (or the pseudogene TRBV3-2) with TRBJ2-2, with D possibly TRBD2 on 6 matching bases. The CDR3 consists of 14 residues. Germline V gives CDR1 LGHDT, CDR2 YNNKEL (reference sequence). Deletions cut 1 base from V and 8 bases from J, with 11 bases between. In DNA, the CDR3 is TGTGCCAGCAGCCAAGCGGGGGACTTTGGGGAGCTGTTTTTT. It translates to CASSQAGDFGELFF.